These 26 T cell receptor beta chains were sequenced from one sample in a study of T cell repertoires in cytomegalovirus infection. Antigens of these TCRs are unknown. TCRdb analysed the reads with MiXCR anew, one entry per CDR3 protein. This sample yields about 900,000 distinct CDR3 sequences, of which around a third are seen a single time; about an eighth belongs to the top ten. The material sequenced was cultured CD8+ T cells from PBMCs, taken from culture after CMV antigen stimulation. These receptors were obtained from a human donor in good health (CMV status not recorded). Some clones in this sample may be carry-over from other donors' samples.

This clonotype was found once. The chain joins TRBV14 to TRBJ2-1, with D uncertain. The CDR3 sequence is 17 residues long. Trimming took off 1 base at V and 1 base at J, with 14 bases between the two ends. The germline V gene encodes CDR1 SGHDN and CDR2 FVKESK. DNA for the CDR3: TGTGCCAGCAGCCAAGGTTGGAAGAGGAGATCCTACAATGAGCAGTTCTTC. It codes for CASSQGWKRRSYNEQFF.

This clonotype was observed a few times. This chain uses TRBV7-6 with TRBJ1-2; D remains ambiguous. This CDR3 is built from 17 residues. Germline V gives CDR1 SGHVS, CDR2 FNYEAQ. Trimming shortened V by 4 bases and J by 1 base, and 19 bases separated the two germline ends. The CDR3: CASSSSYGRRLNYGYTF. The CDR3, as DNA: TGTGCCAGCAGCTCCTCGTACGGACGGAGGCTTAACTATGGCTACACCTTC.

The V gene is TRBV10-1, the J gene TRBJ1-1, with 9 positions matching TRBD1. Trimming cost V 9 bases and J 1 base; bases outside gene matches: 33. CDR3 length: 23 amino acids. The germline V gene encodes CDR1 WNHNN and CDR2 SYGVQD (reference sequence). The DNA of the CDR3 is TGCGCCAGACGACCGGGACAGGGTATCTTTAACCCCTTGGACCGGACAACGAACACTGAAGCTTTCTTT. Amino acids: CARRPGQGIFNPLDRTTNTEAFF.

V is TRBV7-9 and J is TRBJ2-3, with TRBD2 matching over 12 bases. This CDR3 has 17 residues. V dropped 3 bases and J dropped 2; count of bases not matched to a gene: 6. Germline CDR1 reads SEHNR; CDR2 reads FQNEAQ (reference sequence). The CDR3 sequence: CASSFWTSGDLTDTQYF. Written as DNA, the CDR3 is TGTGCCAGCAGCTTCTGGACTAGCGGGGATCTCACAGATACGCAGTATTTT. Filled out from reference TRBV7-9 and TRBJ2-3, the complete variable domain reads DTGVSQNPRHKITKRGQNVTFRCDPISEHNRLYWYRQTLGQGPEFLTYFQNEAQLEKSRLLSDRFSAERPKGSFSTLEIQRTEQGDSAMYLCASSFWTSGDLTDTQYFGPGTRLTVL.

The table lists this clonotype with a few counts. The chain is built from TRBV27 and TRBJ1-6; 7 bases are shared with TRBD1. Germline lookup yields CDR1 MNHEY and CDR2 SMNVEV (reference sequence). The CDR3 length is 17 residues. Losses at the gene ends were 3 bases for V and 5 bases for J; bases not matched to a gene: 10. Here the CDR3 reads CASSFIYRGSDNSPLHF. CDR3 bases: TGTGCCAGCAGTTTTATATACAGGGGATCTGATAATTCACCCCTCCACTTT.

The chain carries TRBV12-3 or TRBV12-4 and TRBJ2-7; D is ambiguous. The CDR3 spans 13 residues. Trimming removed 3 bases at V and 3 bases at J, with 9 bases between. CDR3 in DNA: TGTGCCAGCAGTTTTGGCTTCCACTACGAGCAGTACTTC. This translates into CASSFGFHYEQYF.

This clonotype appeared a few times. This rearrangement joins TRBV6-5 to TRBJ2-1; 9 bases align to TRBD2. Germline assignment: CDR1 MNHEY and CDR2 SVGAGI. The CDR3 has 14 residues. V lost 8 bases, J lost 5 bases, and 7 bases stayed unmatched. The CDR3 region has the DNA TGTGCCAGCGGGGGACTAGCCGGCCACAATGAGCAGTTCTTC. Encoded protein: CASGGLAGHNEQFF.

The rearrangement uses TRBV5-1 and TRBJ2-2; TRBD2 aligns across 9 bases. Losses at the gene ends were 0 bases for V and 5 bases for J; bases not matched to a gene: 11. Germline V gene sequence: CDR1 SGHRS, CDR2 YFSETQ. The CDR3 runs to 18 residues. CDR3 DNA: TGCGCCAGCAGCTTGGGACTAAGCGGGGGGCTTGGAACCGGGGAGCTGTTTTTT. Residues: CASSLGLSGGLGTGELFF.

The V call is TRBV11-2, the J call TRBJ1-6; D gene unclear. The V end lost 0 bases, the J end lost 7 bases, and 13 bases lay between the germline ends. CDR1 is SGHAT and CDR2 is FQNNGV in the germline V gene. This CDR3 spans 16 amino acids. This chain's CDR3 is CASSLEVRTGNSPLHF. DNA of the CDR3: TGTGCCAGCAGCTTAGAAGTGCGGACCGGAAATTCACCCCTCCACTTT.

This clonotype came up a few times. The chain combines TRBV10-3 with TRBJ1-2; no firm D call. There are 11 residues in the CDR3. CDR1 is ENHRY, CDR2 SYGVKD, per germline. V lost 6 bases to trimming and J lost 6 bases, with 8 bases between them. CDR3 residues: CAIRNTHGYTF. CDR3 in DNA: TGTGCCATCAGGAACACACATGGCTACACCTTC.

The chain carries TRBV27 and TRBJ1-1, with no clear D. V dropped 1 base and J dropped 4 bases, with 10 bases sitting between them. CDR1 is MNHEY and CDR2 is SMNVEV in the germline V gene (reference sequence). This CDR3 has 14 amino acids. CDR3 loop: CASSLYWESTEAFF. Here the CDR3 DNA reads TGTGCCAGCAGTTTATATTGGGAGAGCACTGAAGCTTTCTTT.

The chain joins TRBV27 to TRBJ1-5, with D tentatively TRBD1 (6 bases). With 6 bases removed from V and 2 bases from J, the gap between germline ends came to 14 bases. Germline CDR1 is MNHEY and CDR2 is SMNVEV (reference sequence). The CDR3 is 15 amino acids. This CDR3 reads CASSRDMGGNQPQHF. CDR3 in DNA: TGTGCCAGCAGCAGGGACATGGGGGGCAATCAGCCCCAGCATTTT.

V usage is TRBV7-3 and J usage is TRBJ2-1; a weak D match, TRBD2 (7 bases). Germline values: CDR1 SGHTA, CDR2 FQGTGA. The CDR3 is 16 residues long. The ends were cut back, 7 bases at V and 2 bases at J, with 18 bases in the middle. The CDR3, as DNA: TGTGCCAGCAACATTAGGGGAGGGGGGGCCTACAATGAGCAGTTCTTC. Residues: CASNIRGGGAYNEQFF.

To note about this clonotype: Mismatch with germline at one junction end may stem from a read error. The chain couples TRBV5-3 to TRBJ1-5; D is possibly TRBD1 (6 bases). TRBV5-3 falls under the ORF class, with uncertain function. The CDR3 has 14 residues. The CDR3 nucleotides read TGTGCCAGCAGCTTCCAGGACAGTGATCAGCCCCAGCATTTT. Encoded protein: CASSFQDSDQPQHF.

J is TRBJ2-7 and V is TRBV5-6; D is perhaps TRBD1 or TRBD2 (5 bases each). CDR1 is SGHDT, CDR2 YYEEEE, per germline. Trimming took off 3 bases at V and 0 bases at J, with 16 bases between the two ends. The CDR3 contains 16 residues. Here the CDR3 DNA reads TGTGCCAGCAGCTCTAACTCGGGACGGGACTCCTACGAGCAGTACGTC. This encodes CASSSNSGRDSYEQYV.

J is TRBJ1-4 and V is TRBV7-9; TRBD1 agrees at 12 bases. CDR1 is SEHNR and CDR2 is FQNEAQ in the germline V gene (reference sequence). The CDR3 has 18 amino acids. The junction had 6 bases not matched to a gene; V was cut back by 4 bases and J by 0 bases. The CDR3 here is CASSSGRDRGPTNEKLFF. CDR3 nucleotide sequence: TGTGCCAGCAGCTCAGGGCGGGACAGGGGGCCAACTAATGAAAAACTGTTTTTT.

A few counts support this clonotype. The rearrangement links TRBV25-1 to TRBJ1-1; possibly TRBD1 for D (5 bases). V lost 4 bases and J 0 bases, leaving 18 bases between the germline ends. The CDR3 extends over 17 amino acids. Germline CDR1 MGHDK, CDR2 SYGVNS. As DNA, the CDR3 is TGTGCCAGCAGTGGCGGGGAGGGGAGGGTGTTGAACACTGAAGCTTTCTTT. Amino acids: CASSGGEGRVLNTEAFF.

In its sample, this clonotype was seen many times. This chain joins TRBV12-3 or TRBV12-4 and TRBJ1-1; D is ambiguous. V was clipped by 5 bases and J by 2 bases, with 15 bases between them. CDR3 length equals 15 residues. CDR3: CASSPQLYHNTEAFF. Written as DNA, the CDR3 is TGTGCCAGCAGTCCTCAATTGTATCATAACACTGAAGCTTTCTTT.

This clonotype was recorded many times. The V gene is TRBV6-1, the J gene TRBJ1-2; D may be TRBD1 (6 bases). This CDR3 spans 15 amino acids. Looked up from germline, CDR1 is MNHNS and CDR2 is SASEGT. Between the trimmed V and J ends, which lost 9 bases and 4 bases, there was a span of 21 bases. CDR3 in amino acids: CASSYTTGLIYGYTF. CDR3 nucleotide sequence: TGTGCCAGTTCGTACACCACAGGGCTCATCTATGGCTACACCTTC.

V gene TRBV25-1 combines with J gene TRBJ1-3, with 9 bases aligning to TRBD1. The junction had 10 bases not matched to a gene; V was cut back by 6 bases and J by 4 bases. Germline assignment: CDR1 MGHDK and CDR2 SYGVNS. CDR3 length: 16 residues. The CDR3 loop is CASRVAPGQGGNTIYF. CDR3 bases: TGTGCCAGCAGAGTTGCCCCGGGACAGGGAGGAAACACCATATATTTT. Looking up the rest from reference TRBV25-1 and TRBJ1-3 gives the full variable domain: EADIYQTPRYLVIGTGKKITLECSQTMGHDKMYWYQQDPGMELHLIHYSYGVNSTEKGDLSSESTVSRIRTEHFPLTLESARPSHTSQYLCASRVAPGQGGNTIYFGEGSWLTVV.

CDR3 coding DNA: TGTGCCATCAGCAAGACTAGCGGGGGGGATACCGGGGAGCTGTTTTTT. It translates to CAISKTSGGDTGELFF. The rearrangement links TRBV10-3 to TRBJ2-2; 14 nucleotides match TRBD2. V shed 6 bases and J 5 bases; nucleotides not matched to a gene: 5. Germline CDR1 and CDR2: ENHRY and SYGVKD. The CDR3 totals 16 residues.

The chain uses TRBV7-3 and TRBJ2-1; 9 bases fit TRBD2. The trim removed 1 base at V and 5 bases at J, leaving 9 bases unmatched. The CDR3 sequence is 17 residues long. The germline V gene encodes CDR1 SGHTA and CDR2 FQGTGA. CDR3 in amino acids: CASSLMIGRGGNNEQFF. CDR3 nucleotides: TGTGCCAGCAGCTTAATGATCGGGCGGGGGGGGAACAATGAGCAGTTCTTC.

The CDR3 coding sequence is TGCGCCAGCAGTGATGAAGGAGTCGCGAATGGCTACACCTTC. Translated, it gives CASSDEGVANGYTF. V gene TRBV10-1 combines with J gene TRBJ1-2; D is unresolved. Between the trimmed V and J ends, which lost 3 bases and 6 bases, there was a span of 14 bases. This CDR3 has 14 residues. In germline, CDR1 is WNHNN, CDR2 SYGVQD (reference sequence).

CDR3 amino acids: CATAQGMNTEAFF. CDR3 coding DNA: TGTGCCACCGCACAGGGCATGAACACTGAAGCTTTCTTT. The chain carries TRBV19 and TRBJ1-1; tentatively, D is TRBD1 (6 bases). Germline CDR1 reads LNHDA; CDR2 reads SQIVND (reference sequence). There are 13 residues in the CDR3. The V and J ends lost 10 bases and 0 bases respectively, with 12 bases between them.

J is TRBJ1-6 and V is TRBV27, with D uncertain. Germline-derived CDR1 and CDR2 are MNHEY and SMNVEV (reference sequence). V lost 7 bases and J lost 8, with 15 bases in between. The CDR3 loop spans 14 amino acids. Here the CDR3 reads CASTADGKYSPLHF. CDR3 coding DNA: TGTGCCAGCACCGCCGACGGGAAGTATTCACCCCTCCACTTT.

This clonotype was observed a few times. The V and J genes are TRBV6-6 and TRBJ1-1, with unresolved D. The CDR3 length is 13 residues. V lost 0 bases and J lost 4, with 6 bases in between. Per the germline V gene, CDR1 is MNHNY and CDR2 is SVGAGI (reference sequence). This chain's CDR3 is CASSYSGSTEAFF. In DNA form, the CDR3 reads TGTGCCAGCAGTTACTCTGGCAGCACTGAAGCTTTCTTT.